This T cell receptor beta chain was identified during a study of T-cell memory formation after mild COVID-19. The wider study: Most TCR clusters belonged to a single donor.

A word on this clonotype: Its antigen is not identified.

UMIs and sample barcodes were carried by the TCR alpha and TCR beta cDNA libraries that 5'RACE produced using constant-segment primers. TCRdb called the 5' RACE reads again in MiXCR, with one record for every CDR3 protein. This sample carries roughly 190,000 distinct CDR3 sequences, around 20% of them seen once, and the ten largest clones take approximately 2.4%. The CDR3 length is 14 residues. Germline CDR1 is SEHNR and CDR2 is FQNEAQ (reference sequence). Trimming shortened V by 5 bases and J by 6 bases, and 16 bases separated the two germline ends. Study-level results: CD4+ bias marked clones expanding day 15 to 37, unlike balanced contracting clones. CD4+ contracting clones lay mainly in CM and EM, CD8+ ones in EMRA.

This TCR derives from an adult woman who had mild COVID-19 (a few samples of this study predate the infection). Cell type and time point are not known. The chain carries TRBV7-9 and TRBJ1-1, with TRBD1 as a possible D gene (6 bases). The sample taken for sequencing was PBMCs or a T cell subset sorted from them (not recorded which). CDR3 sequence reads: CASSIQGNGAEAFF. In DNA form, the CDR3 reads TGTGCCAGCAGCATACAGGGTAATGGTGCTGAAGCTTTCTTT.